Each of the 22 T cell receptor beta chains below was sequenced from the same sample in a study of blood T cell repertoires in COVID-19. Clones were sequenced by immunoSEQ multiplex PCR, and TCRdb holds only the in-frame ones, with some missing. The sample lists around 100,000 clones, 80% occurring once. Sequenced material: peripheral blood. Every receptor here comes from a woman in her 70s with acute or convalescent COVID-19.

In DNA, the CDR3 is TGCGCCAGCAGCCTCCAGGGATACCAAGAGACCCAGTACTTC. Encoded protein: CASSLQGYQETQYF. This chain links TRBV5-1 with TRBJ2-5; maybe TRBD1 (5 bases). CDR1 SGHRS and CDR2 YFSETQ come from the germline V gene. The germline V and J ends were trimmed by 4 bases and 0 bases, with 10 bases remaining between them. CDR3 length equals 14 residues.

V gene TRBV2 combines with J gene TRBJ1-1; D uncertain. The CDR3 is made up of 13 amino acids. V lost 4 bases and J 0 bases, leaving 6 bases between the germline ends. CDR1 is SNHLY, CDR2 FYNNEI, per germline. The CDR3 protein is CASSAFMNTEAFF. The CDR3, as DNA: TGTGCCAGCAGTGCATTCATGAACACTGAAGCTTTCTTT.

The chain uses TRBV2 and TRBJ1-5; D uncertain. This CDR3 has 12 amino acids. Germline loops: CDR1 SNHLY, CDR2 FYNNEI. V dropped 7 bases and J dropped 7 bases, with 11 bases sitting between them. The CDR3 coding sequence is TGTGCCAGCAACAAAGAGGGACAGCCCCAGCATTTT. It is translated as CASNKEGQPQHF.

The CDR3 sequence is CAWSPLANYGYTF. CDR3 DNA sequence: TGTGCCTGGAGTCCCCTAGCTAACTATGGCTACACCTTC. This chain links TRBV30 with TRBJ1-2; no reliable D call. V lost 2 bases and J 0 bases, leaving 7 bases between the germline ends. This CDR3 comprises 13 residues. Looked up from germline, CDR1 is GTSNPN and CDR2 is SVGIG (reference sequence).

This chain joins TRBV9 and TRBJ2-3; 8 bases agree with TRBD1. The ends lost 1 base at V and 1 base at J; junction bases unmatched: 5. Per the germline V gene, CDR1 is SGDLS and CDR2 is YYNGEE. This CDR3 is 16 amino acids long. The CDR3 coding sequence is TGTGCCAGCAGCGTATCCGACAGGGGAGGCACAGATACGCAGTATTTT. This codes for CASSVSDRGGTDTQYF.

The J gene is TRBJ1-4, the V gene TRBV30, with 7 bases fitting TRBD1. The ends lost 5 bases at V and 7 bases at J; junction bases unmatched: 10. Germline-derived CDR1 and CDR2 are GTSNPN and SVGIG (reference sequence). The CDR3 has 14 amino acids. The CDR3 is CAWLDRTGSEKLFF. CDR3 DNA: TGTGCCTGGTTGGACCGGACAGGCAGTGAAAAACTGTTTTTT.

There are many counts of this clone. The genes are TRBV6-5 and TRBJ1-1; 10 bases fit TRBD1. CDR1 and CDR2 (germline): MNHEY, SVGAGI. The CDR3 loop spans 12 amino acids. V lost 6 bases, J lost 11 bases, and 6 bases stayed unmatched. The CDR3 region has the DNA TGTGCCAGCAGCTCCGGACAGGGGGGGGCTTTCTTT. This encodes CASSSGQGGAFF.

This clone was recorded once. The chain employs TRBV28 and TRBJ1-1, with 8 bases fitting TRBD1. The germline CDR1 and CDR2 sequences are MDHEN and SYDVKM. This CDR3 comprises 16 residues. V gave up 5 bases and J gave up 5 bases; unmatched junction bases: 13. CDR3 sequence (DNA): TGTGCCAGCAGTCCCCCTTCCAGGGGGCGAAAGACTGAAGCTTTCTTT. It specifies CASSPPSRGRKTEAFF.

V is TRBV12-5 and J is TRBJ1-1; a weak D match, TRBD1 (5 bases). V lost 0 bases, J lost 11 bases, and 19 bases lay in between. The CDR3 runs 15 residues. CDR1 is LGHNT, CDR2 FRNRAP, per germline. CDR3 nucleotides: TGTGCTAGTGGTTTGGTACTTGCAGGGCGGGAAGAGGCTTTCTTT. Translation gives CASGLVLAGREEAFF. The full variable domain, completed using reference TRBV12-5 and TRBJ1-1, is DARVTQTPRHKVTEMGQEVTMRCQPILGHNTVFWYRQTMMQGLELLAYFRNRAPLDDSGMPKDRFSAEMPDATLATLKIQPSEPRDSAVYFCASGLVLAGREEAFFGQGTRLTVV.

V is TRBV7-9 and J is TRBJ1-2; no clear D gene. This CDR3 contains 14 residues. CDR1 and CDR2 from the germline V gene are SEHNR and FQNEAQ (reference sequence). Trimming shortened V by 0 bases and J by 6 bases, and 11 bases separated the two germline ends. DNA of the CDR3: TGTGCCAGCAGCTTAGCGACGGGGTACGATGGCTACACCTTC. Translation: CASSLATGYDGYTF.

In this sample, this clone turned up a few times. The chain couples TRBV19 to TRBJ1-1; tentatively, D is TRBD1 (6 bases). Germline CDR1 reads LNHDA; CDR2 reads SQIVND (reference sequence). This CDR3 region has 14 residues. V shed 6 bases and J shed 6 bases, with 17 bases lying between them. The CDR3 loop is CASSRDIYLPEAFF. CDR3 bases: TGTGCCAGTAGCCGGGACATTTATCTACCTGAAGCTTTCTTT. Variable domain in full (rest from reference TRBV19 and TRBJ1-1): DGGITQSPKYLFRKEGQNVTLSCEQNLNHDAMYWYRQDPGQGLRLIYYSQIVNDFQKGDIAEGYSVSREKKESFPLTVTSAQKNPTAFYLCASSRDIYLPEAFFGQGTRLTVV.

This clone was counted once. The V and J genes are TRBV5-8 and TRBJ2-3, with TRBD2 identical over 14 bases. The CDR3 is 16 residues long. CDR1 and CDR2 from the germline V gene are SGHTS and YDEGEE. The V gene end was trimmed by 4 bases and the J gene end by 2 bases; junction bases not matched to a gene: 3. CDR3 sequence reads: CASSLGLAGVTDTQYF. Written as DNA, the CDR3 is TGTGCCAGCAGCCTGGGACTAGCGGGGGTCACAGATACGCAGTATTTT.

V usage is TRBV3-1 (or the pseudogene TRBV3-2) and J usage is TRBJ1-6; maybe TRBD1 (6 bases). The germline V gene has CDR1 LGHDT and CDR2 YNNKEL (reference sequence). This CDR3 contains 14 residues. Trimming removed 4 bases at V and 7 bases at J, with 11 bases between. This chain's CDR3 is CASSRTAGNSPLHF. CDR3 in DNA: TGTGCCAGCAGCCGGACAGCCGGGAATTCACCCCTCCACTTT.

The chain uses TRBV7-6 and TRBJ1-1; D might be TRBD1 (6 bases). V was clipped by 1 base and J by 11 bases, with 20 bases between them. Per the germline V gene, CDR1 is SGHVS and CDR2 is FNYEAQ. The CDR3 consists of 15 residues. CDR3 protein: CASSLGQGLLSKAFF. In DNA, the CDR3 is TGTGCCAGCAGCTTAGGGCAGGGGCTCCTCTCAAAGGCTTTCTTT.

The chain carries TRBV20-1 and TRBJ1-1; 7 bases fit TRBD1. J lost 0 bases, V lost 3 bases, and 10 bases had no gene match. CDR1 DFQATT and CDR2 SNEGSKA come from the germline V gene (reference sequence). There are 16 residues in the CDR3. CDR3 DNA sequence: TGCAGTGCTAGTAGGCACAGGGGCGCCGTGAACACTGAAGCTTTCTTT. Translation: CSASRHRGAVNTEAFF.

This rearrangement joins TRBV19 to TRBJ1-1, with a possible D match to TRBD1 (5 bases). The V end was cut by 5 bases, the J end by 1 base, with 11 bases between. The CDR3 totals 14 residues. The germline V gene encodes CDR1 LNHDA and CDR2 SQIVND (reference sequence). CDR3 sequence (DNA): TGTGCCAGTAGTTTACCCACAGGGAACACTGAAGCTTTCTTT. This gives the protein CASSLPTGNTEAFF.

The J gene is TRBJ1-2, the V gene TRBV7-3; the match to TRBD1 covers 8 bases. The germline CDR1 and CDR2 sequences are SGHTA and FQGTGA. J gave up 6 bases and V 9 bases, and 6 bases lay outside the gene matches. The CDR3 length is 12 residues. CDR3 nucleotides: TGTGCCAGTAGGACAGGGAGTGATGGCTACACCTTC. Its protein is CASRTGSDGYTF.

The rearrangement links TRBV3-1 (or the pseudogene TRBV3-2) to TRBJ2-3; TRBD2 is a possible D gene (5 bases). Germline V gives CDR1 LGHDT, CDR2 YNNKEL (reference sequence). The CDR3 extends over 15 amino acids. The V gene lost 3 bases and the J gene lost 5 bases, with 15 bases spanning the gap. The CDR3 sequence: CASSHRTGGGDTQYF. CDR3 sequence (DNA): TGTGCCAGCAGCCATCGGACCGGAGGTGGAGATACGCAGTATTTT.

The CDR3 region has the DNA TGTGCCAGCAGCGAGGGCTGGGGGCAGCGGGCTTTCTTT. Translated, it gives CASSEGWGQRAFF. The rearrangement links TRBV9 to TRBJ1-1; TRBD1 might be the D (6 bases). V gave up 3 bases and J gave up 11 bases, with 17 bases separating them. Germline V gene sequence: CDR1 SGDLS, CDR2 YYNGEE. The CDR3 length is 13 residues.

This clone was found once. The rearrangement links TRBV20-1 to TRBJ2-1; 12 bases agree with TRBD2. The CDR3 is 16 amino acids. The V segment lost 3 bases and the J segment 4 bases; nucleotides outside the gene matches: 7. The germline V gene has CDR1 DFQATT and CDR2 SNEGSKA (reference sequence). The CDR3 sequence: CSASRLAGGIYNEQFF. The CDR3 DNA reads TGCAGTGCTAGTCGGCTAGCGGGGGGGATTTACAATGAGCAGTTCTTC.

J is TRBJ1-3 and V is TRBV24-1; 9 positions match TRBD1. V lost 7 bases and J lost 4; bases outside the gene matches: 4. Germline values: CDR1 KGHDR, CDR2 SFDVKD. The CDR3 is 14 residues long. CDR3 sequence reads: CATSPGQGGNTIYF. CDR3 DNA sequence: TGTGCCACCAGCCCGGGACAGGGAGGAAACACCATATATTTT.

V gene TRBV23-1 combines with J gene TRBJ2-4; D call uncertain. TRBV23-1 is marked as an open reading frame, function uncertain. The CDR3 sequence is 15 residues long. V was shortened by 8 bases and J by 0 bases, with 14 bases between the two germline ends. This chain's CDR3 is CASGTAALAKNIQYF. The CDR3 DNA reads TGCGCCAGCGGAACAGCAGCACTAGCCAAAAACATTCAGTACTTC.